This paragraph reports one T cell receptor (beta chain). The record originates from a study of blood T cell repertoires in COVID-19. Looking at the study overall: The United States, Italy and Spain were the sources of the acute and convalescent COVID-19 samples. Nucleic acid was either cDNA or gDNA, and it came from T cells, B-cell-depleted T cells, or PBMCs.

With V trimmed by 5 bases and J by 0 bases, 10 bases remained unmatched. There are 16 residues in the CDR3. CDR1 is SGHTA and CDR2 is FQGNSA in the germline V gene. Source study methods: Amplification from reference gene primers served as the basis for estimated nucleated cell counts. TCRdb keeps only in-frame clones here, not all; method: immunoSEQ multiplex PCR. The V and J calls and clone size were taken over from that table, and D and trimming were inferred from the DNA. The sample lists roughly 160,000 clones, 70% to 90% occurring once. This rearrangement joins TRBV7-2 to TRBJ2-7; TRBD1 matches at 7 bases. Input material: peripheral blood. This receptor was identified in a man in his forties with acute or convalescent COVID-19. This CDR3 is CASSTFDRATSYEQYF. CDR3 nucleotide sequence: TGTGCCAGCAGCACCTTTGACAGGGCAACCTCCTACGAGCAGTACTTC.